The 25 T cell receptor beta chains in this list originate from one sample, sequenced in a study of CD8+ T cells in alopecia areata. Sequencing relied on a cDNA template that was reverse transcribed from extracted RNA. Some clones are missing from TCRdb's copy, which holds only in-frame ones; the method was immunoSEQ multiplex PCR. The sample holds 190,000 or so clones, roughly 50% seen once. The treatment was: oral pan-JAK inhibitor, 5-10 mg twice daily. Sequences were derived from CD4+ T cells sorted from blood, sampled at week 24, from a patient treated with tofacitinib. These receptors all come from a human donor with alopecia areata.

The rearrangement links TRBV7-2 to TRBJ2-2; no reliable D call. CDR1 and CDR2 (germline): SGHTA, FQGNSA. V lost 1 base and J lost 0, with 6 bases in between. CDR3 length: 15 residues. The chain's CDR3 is CASSLDGPNTGELFF. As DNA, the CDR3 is TGTGCCAGCAGCTTAGATGGACCGAACACCGGGGAGCTGTTTTTT. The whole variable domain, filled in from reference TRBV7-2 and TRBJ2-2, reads GAGVSQSPSNKVTEKGKDVELRCDPISGHTALYWYRQSLGQGLEFLIYFQGNSAPDKSGLPSDRFSAERTGGSVSTLTIQRTQQEDSAVYLCASSLDGPNTGELFFGEGSRLTVL.

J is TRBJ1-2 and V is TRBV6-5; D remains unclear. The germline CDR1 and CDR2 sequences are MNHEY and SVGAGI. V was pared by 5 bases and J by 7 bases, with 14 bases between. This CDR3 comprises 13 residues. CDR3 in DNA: TGTGCCAGCAGTCCGGCGAGGGAACGTGGCTACACCTTC. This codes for CASSPARERGYTF.

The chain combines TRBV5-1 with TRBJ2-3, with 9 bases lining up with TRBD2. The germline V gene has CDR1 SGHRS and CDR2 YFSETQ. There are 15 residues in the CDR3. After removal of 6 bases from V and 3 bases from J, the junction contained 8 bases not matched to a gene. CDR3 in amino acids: CASTYSGRITDTQYF. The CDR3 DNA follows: TGCGCCAGCACTTATAGCGGGAGAATAACAGATACGCAGTATTTT.

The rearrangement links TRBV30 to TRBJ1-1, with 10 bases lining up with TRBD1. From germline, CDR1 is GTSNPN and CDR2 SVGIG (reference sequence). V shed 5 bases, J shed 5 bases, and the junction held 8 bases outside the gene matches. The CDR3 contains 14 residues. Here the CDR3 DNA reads TGTGCCTGGTCAACCGGGACAGGGGATACTGAAGCTTTCTTT. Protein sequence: CAWSTGTGDTEAFF.

CDR3 DNA sequence: TGTGCCAGCAGCTCCTTAAGGAATGAGCAGTTCTTC. This translates into CASSSLRNEQFF. The chain links TRBV7-2 to TRBJ2-1; D unclear. Germline CDR1 and CDR2: SGHTA and FQGNSA. The V gene lost 4 bases and the J gene lost 7 bases, with 8 bases spanning the gap. The CDR3 runs to 12 residues.

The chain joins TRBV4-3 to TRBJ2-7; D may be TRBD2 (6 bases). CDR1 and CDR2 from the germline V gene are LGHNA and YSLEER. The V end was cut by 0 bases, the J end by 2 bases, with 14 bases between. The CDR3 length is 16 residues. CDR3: CASSQELVGLTYEQYF. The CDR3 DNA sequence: TGCGCCAGCAGCCAAGAGTTAGTGGGACTCACCTACGAGCAGTACTTC.

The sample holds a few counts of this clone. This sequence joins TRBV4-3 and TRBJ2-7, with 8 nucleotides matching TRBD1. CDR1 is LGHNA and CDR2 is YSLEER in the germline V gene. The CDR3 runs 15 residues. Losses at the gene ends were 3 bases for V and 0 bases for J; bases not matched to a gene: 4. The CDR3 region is CASSQWTGLSYEQYF. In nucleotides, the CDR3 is TGCGCCAGCAGCCAGTGGACAGGGCTCTCCTACGAGCAGTACTTC.

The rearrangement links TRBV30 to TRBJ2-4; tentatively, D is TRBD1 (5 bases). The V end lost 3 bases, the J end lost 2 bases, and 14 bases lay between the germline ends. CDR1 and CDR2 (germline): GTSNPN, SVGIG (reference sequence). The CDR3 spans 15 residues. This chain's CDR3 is CAWSHPRGSKNIQYF. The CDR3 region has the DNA TGTGCCTGGAGCCACCCAAGGGGCTCCAAAAACATTCAGTACTTC.

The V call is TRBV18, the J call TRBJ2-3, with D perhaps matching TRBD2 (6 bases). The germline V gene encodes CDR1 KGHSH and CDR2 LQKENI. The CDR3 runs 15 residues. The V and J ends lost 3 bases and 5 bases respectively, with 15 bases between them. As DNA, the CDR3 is TGTGCCAGCTCACCGGCGGGGTCCCGTGGAGATACGCAGTATTTT. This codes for CASSPAGSRGDTQYF.

The DNA of the CDR3 is TGTGCCAGCATTAAGAGGGACAGGGGAGTAAGCAATGAGCAGTTCTTC. It translates to CASIKRDRGVSNEQFF. The V and J genes are TRBV7-9 and TRBJ2-1, with 10 bases lining up with TRBD1. Trimming removed 7 bases from V and 6 bases from J; junction bases left unmatched: 12. Germline CDR1 reads SEHNR; CDR2 reads FQNEAQ (reference sequence). The CDR3 is made up of 16 amino acids. Looking up the rest from reference TRBV7-9 and TRBJ2-1 gives the full variable domain: DTGVSQNPRHKITKRGQNVTFRCDPISEHNRLYWYRQTLGQGPEFLTYFQNEAQLEKSRLLSDRFSAERPKGSFSTLEIQRTEQGDSAMYLCASIKRDRGVSNEQFFGPGTRLTVL.

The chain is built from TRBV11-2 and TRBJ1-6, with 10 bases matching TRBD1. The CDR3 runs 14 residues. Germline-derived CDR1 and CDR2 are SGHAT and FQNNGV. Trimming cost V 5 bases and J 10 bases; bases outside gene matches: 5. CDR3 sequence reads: CASSPDRGSSPLHF. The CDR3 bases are TGTGCCAGCAGCCCGGACAGGGGGTCCTCACCCCTCCACTTT.

The DNA for the CDR3 is TGTGCCAGCAGCCCGGGACTGGGTGAGGAGGAGCAGTTCTTC. Its protein is CASSPGLGEEEQFF. The chain combines TRBV7-3 with TRBJ2-1; tentatively, D is TRBD2 (6 bases). CDR1 and CDR2 from the germline V gene are SGHTA and FQGTGA. Between the trimmed V and J ends, which lost 5 bases and 10 bases, there was a span of 18 bases. The CDR3 is made up of 14 amino acids.

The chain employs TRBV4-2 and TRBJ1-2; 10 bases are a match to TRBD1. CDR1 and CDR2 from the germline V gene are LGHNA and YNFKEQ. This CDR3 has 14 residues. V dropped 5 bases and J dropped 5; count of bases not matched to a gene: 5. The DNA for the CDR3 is TGTGCCAGCAGCGGTCGGACAGGGGGTTATGGCTACACCTTC. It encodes CASSGRTGGYGYTF.

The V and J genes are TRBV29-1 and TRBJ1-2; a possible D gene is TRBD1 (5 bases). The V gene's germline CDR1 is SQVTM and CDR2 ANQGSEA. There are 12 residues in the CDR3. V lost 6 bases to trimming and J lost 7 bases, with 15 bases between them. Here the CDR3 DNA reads TGCAGCGTACAACTGGGGGTAGGTGGCTACACCTTC. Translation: CSVQLGVGGYTF. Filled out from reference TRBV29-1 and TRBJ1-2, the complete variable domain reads SAVISQKPSRDICQRGTSLTIQCQVDSQVTMMFWYRQQPGQSLTLIATANQGSEATYESGFVIDKFPISRPNLTFSTLTVSNMSPEDSSIYLCSVQLGVGGYTFGSGTRLTVV.

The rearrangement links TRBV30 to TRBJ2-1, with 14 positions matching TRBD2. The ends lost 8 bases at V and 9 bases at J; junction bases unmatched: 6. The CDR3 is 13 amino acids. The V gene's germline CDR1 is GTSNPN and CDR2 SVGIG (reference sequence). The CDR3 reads CARRLAGGLEQFF. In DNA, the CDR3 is TGTGCCCGACGACTAGCGGGAGGGCTTGAGCAGTTCTTC.

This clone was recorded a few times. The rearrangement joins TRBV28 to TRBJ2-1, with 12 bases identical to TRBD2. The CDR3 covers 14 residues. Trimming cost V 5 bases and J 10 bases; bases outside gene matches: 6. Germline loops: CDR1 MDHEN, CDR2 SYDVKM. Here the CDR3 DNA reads TGTGCCAGCAGTATCCCGGGGACTAGCGGGGAGCAGTTCTTC. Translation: CASSIPGTSGEQFF.

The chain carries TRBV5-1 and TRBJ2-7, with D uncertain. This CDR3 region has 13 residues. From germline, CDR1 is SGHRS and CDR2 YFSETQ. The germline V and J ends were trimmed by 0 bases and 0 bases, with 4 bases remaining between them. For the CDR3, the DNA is TGCGCCAGCAGCTTGGACGGCTCCTACGAGCAGTACTTC. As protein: CASSLDGSYEQYF.

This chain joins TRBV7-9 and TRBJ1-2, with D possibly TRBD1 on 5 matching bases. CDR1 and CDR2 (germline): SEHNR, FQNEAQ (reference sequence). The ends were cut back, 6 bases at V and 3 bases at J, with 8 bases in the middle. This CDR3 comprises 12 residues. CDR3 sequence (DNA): TGTGCCAGCAGTTCAGGGTACTATGGCTACACCTTC. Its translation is CASSSGYYGYTF.

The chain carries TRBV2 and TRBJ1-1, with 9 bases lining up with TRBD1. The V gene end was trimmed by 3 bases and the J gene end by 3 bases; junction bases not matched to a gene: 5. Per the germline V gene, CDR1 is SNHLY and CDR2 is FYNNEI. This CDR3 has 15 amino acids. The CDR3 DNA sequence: TGTGCCAGCAGTGAGATGGGACAGGGAGACACTGAAGCTTTCTTT. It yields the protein CASSEMGQGDTEAFF.

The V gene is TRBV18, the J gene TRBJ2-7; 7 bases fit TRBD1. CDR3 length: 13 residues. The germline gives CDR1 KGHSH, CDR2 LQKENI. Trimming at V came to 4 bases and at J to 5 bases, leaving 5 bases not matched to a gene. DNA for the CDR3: TGTGCCAGCTCACTCACAGGGGTCCACGAGCAGTACTTC. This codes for CASSLTGVHEQYF.

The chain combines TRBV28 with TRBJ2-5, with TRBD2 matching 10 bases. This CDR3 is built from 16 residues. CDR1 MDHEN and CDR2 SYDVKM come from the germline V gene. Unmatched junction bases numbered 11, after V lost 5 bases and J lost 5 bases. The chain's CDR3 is CASSPASGSTRETQYF. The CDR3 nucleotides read TGTGCCAGCAGTCCGGCTAGCGGGAGTACAAGGGAGACCCAGTACTTC.

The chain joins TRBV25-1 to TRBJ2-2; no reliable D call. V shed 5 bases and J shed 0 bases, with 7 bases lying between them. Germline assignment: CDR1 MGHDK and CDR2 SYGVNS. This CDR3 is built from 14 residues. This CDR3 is CASSPRANTGELFF. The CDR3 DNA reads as TGTGCCAGCAGTCCCCGAGCGAACACCGGGGAGCTGTTTTTT.

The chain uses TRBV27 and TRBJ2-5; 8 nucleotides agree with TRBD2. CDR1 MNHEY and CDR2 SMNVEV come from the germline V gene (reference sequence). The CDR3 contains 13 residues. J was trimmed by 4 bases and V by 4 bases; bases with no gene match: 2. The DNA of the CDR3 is TGTGCCAGCAGTTCAGGACTAGCAGAGACCCAGTACTTC. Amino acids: CASSSGLAETQYF.

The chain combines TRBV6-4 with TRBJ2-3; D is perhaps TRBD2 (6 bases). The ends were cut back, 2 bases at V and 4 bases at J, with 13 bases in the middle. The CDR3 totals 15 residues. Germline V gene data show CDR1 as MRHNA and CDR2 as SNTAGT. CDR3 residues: CASSDLFGSPDTQYF. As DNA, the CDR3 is TGTGCCAGCAGTGACCTATTCGGGAGCCCAGATACGCAGTATTTT.

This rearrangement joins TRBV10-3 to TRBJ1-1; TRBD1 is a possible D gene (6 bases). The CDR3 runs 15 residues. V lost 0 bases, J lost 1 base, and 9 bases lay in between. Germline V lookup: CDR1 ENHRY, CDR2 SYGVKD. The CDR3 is CAISESTGRNTEAFF. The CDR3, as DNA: TGTGCCATCAGTGAGTCGACAGGACGGAACACTGAAGCTTTCTTT.